These 15 T cell receptor beta chains were all obtained from the same sample, sequenced in a study of T cell changes during pregnancy in multiple sclerosis. The method was immunoSEQ multiplex PCR; TCRdb's version includes in-frame clones alone and lacks a portion of them. The profile shows approximately 40,000 clones, 85% to 95% of them singletons. The source material was CD4+ T cells from peripheral blood mononuclear cells, sampled before pregnancy. These receptors were collected from a female donor with multiple sclerosis, enrolled in a pregnancy study.

This clone has only one observation. The rearrangement uses TRBV28 and TRBJ2-5; D is undetermined. The CDR3 is 13 residues long. The V and J ends lost 3 bases and 0 bases respectively, with 5 bases between them. Germline V gives CDR1 MDHEN, CDR2 SYDVKM. CDR3 sequence reads: CASSFQYQETQYF. CDR3 DNA sequence: TGTGCCAGCAGTTTTCAGTACCAAGAGACCCAGTACTTC. Variable domain in full (rest from reference TRBV28 and TRBJ2-5): DVKVTQSSRYLVKRTGEKVFLECVQDMDHENMFWYRQDPGLGLRLIYFSYDVKMKEKGDIPEGYSVSREKKERFSLILESASTNQTSMYLCASSFQYQETQYFGPGTRLLVL.

The V call is TRBV5-1, the J call TRBJ2-1; no definite D call. This CDR3 has 13 residues. The germline V gene encodes CDR1 SGHRS and CDR2 YFSETQ. V was pared by 2 bases and J by 8 bases, with 11 bases between. DNA for the CDR3: TGCGCCAGCAGCTTTTCTAACCCCGATGAGCAGTTCTTC. Its protein is CASSFSNPDEQFF.

This clone was picked up one time. The chain couples TRBV5-6 to TRBJ2-7, with 8 bases fitting TRBD1. Germline CDR1 is SGHDT and CDR2 is YYEEEE. The CDR3 runs to 13 residues. The V segment lost 3 bases and the J segment 6 bases; nucleotides outside the gene matches: 5. The CDR3 region is CASSWRQGAEQYF. The CDR3 coding sequence is TGTGCCAGCAGCTGGCGGCAGGGGGCCGAGCAGTACTTC.

This rearrangement joins TRBV7-9 to TRBJ2-2; D ambiguous. The CDR3 totals 15 residues. Germline V gene lookup returns CDR1 SEHNR and CDR2 FQNEAQ (reference sequence). Trimming cost V 5 bases and J 0 bases, with 10 bases left between them. As DNA, the CDR3 is TGTGCCAGCAGCCCTCGGAGTTCGAACACCGGGGAGCTGTTTTTT. It codes for CASSPRSSNTGELFF.

This chain connects TRBV28 to TRBJ1-2; tentatively, D is TRBD1 (5 bases). This CDR3 has 14 amino acids. Trimming removed 5 bases from V and 3 bases from J, with 13 bases in between. Germline values: CDR1 MDHEN, CDR2 SYDVKM. The CDR3 DNA sequence: TGTGCCAGCAGTGGGGCCGGTGGTGACTATGGCTACACCTTC. Residues: CASSGAGGDYGYTF.

A few counts support this clone. V usage is TRBV5-1 and J usage is TRBJ2-5; 8 bases are shared with TRBD1. Germline values: CDR1 SGHRS, CDR2 YFSETQ. V dropped 2 bases and J dropped 1; count of bases not matched to a gene: 4. This CDR3 is built from 15 residues. The CDR3 DNA follows: TGCGCCAGCAGCTTAGGACAGGGCATCCAAGAGACCCAGTACTTC. Its protein product is CASSLGQGIQETQYF.

The J gene is TRBJ2-5, the V gene TRBV7-2; 8 bases match TRBD2. Germline CDR1 SGHTA, CDR2 FQGNSA. The junction had 6 bases not matched to a gene; V was cut back by 5 bases and J by 4 bases. There are 14 residues in the CDR3. The CDR3 sequence is CASSPPGTRETQYF. CDR3 coding DNA: TGTGCCAGCAGCCCGCCGGGGACTAGAGAGACCCAGTACTTC.

This clone appeared once. The J gene is TRBJ2-7, the V gene TRBV2; the match to TRBD1 covers 7 bases. The CDR3 has 16 residues. CDR1 is SNHLY and CDR2 is FYNNEI in the germline V gene. V was pared by 0 bases and J by 2 bases, with 7 bases of the junction left unmatched. CDR3 sequence: CASSEALRTGAYEQYF. CDR3 coding DNA: TGTGCCAGCAGTGAAGCGCTTAGGACAGGTGCCTACGAGCAGTACTTC.

This clone qualifies as medium-sized. V usage is TRBV7-6 and J usage is TRBJ2-3, with 10 bases that match TRBD2. Germline-derived CDR1 and CDR2 are SGHVS and FNYEAQ. V lost 7 bases, J lost 3 bases, and 16 bases stayed unmatched. The CDR3 length is 18 residues. CDR3 sequence: CASTNKVSTSGNTDTQYF. CDR3 sequence (DNA): TGTGCCAGCACCAATAAGGTTTCCACTAGCGGGAATACAGATACGCAGTATTTT.

This chain connects TRBV5-1 to TRBJ1-5; D is ambiguous. This CDR3 has 15 residues. Germline loops: CDR1 SGHRS, CDR2 YFSETQ. The V and J ends lost 0 bases and 3 bases respectively, with 10 bases between them. CDR3 DNA sequence: TGCGCCAGCAGCTTGGGAGATAGCACCAATCAGCCCCAGCATTTT. Encoded protein: CASSLGDSTNQPQHF.

This clone was seen once. The J gene is TRBJ2-1, the V gene TRBV19; D might be TRBD1 (5 bases). This CDR3 comprises 13 residues. V lost 5 bases, J lost 6 bases, and 11 bases lay in between. The V gene's germline CDR1 is LNHDA and CDR2 SQIVND (reference sequence). CDR3 amino acids: CASSQGRANEQFF. In DNA form, the CDR3 reads TGTGCCAGTAGTCAGGGCAGGGCCAATGAGCAGTTCTTC.

The J gene is TRBJ1-5, the V gene TRBV9, with 7 bases identical to TRBD1. The CDR3 consists of 16 residues. Germline values: CDR1 SGDLS, CDR2 YYNGEE. Trimming cost V 0 bases and J 4 bases; bases outside gene matches: 7. Here the CDR3 DNA reads TGTGCCAGCAGCGTAGTATGGGACAGAAGTAATCAGCCCCAGCATTTT. Amino acids: CASSVVWDRSNQPQHF.

This clone was seen only a few times. The gene calls are TRBV6-5 and TRBJ2-7, with 9 positions matching TRBD2. The germline V gene has CDR1 MNHEY and CDR2 SVGAGI. The CDR3 has 14 amino acids. Losses at the gene ends were 6 bases for V and 6 bases for J; bases not matched to a gene: 9. The CDR3 coding sequence is TGTGCCAGCAGACCGGGACTAGCTTACAGCGAGCAGTACTTC. This translates into CASRPGLAYSEQYF.

The rearrangement uses TRBV19 and TRBJ2-3, with a possible D match to TRBD1 (5 bases). The germline V gene encodes CDR1 LNHDA and CDR2 SQIVND (reference sequence). This CDR3 has 16 residues. V gave up 5 bases and J gave up 0 bases, with 15 bases separating them. The CDR3 sequence: CASSVHDRTSTDTQYF. The CDR3 bases are TGTGCCAGTAGTGTTCATGACAGAACTAGCACAGATACGCAGTATTTT.

The V and J genes are TRBV4-1 and TRBJ2-4; TRBD2 agrees at 11 bases. This CDR3 comprises 15 residues. V lost 4 bases and J lost 5; bases outside the gene matches: 4. Germline V gives CDR1 MGHRA, CDR2 YSYEKL. For the CDR3, the DNA is TGCGCCAGCAGCCGAGAGGGACTAGCGGAAAACATTCAGTACTTC. This encodes CASSREGLAENIQYF.